This TCR beta chain was observed in a study of blood T cell repertoires in COVID-19. This clone was picked up a small number of times. TCRdb keeps only in-frame clones here, not all; method: immunoSEQ multiplex PCR. The table lists 330,000 or so clones, roughly 84% of them singletons. Germline CDR1 GTSNPN, CDR2 SVGIG (reference sequence). J lost 1 base, V lost 1 base, and 6 bases had no gene match. The CDR3 contains 17 residues. This TCR was recovered from a woman in her 30s who had recovered from COVID-19. The chain uses TRBV30 and TRBJ2-1; TRBD2 aligns across 11 bases. Sequenced: PBMCs or T cells enriched from blood (not recorded which). For the CDR3, the DNA is TGTGCCTGGAGTGGAAGTAGCGGGGGGGATTCCTACAATGAGCAGTTCTTC. Its protein is CAWSGSSGGDSYNEQFF. Using reference TRBV30 and TRBJ2-1 for the parts outside the CDR3, the full variable domain is SQTIHQWPATLVQPVGSPLSLECTVEGTSNPNLYWYRQAAGRGLQLLFYSVGIGQISSEVPQNLSASRPQDRQFILSSKKLLLSDSGFYLCAWSGSSGGDSYNEQFFGPGTRLTVL.